Here is one T cell receptor (beta chain) with its context. This record belongs to a study of blood T cell repertoires in COVID-19. Study as a whole: Italy, Spain and the United States were the sources of the convalescent and acute COVID-19 samples. The cDNA or gDNA used as material had been derived from T cells, B-cell-depleted T cells, or PBMCs.

The length of the CDR3 is 16 residues. V dropped 6 bases and J dropped 0; count of bases not matched to a gene: 7. Germline-derived CDR1 and CDR2 are LNHDA and SQIVND (reference sequence). In the original workflow: The assay estimated nucleated cells by amplifying reference gene primers. The data were produced by immunoSEQ multiplex PCR, yet TCRdb's version contains in-frame clones alone and is incomplete. V and J calls and clone size are given by that table; D and trimming were obtained from the DNA. The sample lists over 250,000 clones; 88% were seen once. Seattle enrolled patients during active infection and tracked them longitudinally.

This TCR derives from a woman in her 70s with COVID-19, enrolled during active disease. The gene calls are TRBV19 and TRBJ2-1, with TRBD1 identical over 8 bases. Sample: peripheral blood. The CDR3 coding sequence is TGTGCCAGTAGAGATCGACAGGGGAGCTCCTACAATGAGCAGTTCTTC. It yields the protein CASRDRQGSSYNEQFF. The whole variable domain, remainder taken from reference TRBV19 and TRBJ2-1, is DGGITQSPKYLFRKEGQNVTLSCEQNLNHDAMYWYRQDPGQGLRLIYYSQIVNDFQKGDIAEGYSVSREKKESFPLTVTSAQKNPTAFYLCASRDRQGSSYNEQFFGPGTRLTVL.